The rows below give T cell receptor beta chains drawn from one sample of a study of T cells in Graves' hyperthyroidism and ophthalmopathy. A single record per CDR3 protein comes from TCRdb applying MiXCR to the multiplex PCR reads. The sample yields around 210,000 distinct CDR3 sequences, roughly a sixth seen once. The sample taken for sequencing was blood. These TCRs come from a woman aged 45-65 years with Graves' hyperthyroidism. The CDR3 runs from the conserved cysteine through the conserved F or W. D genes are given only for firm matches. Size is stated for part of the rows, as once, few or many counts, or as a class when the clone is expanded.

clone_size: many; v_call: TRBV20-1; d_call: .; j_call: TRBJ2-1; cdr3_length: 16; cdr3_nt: TGCAGTGCTAGAGATTTTCGGGGGATCCTACTAGATGAGCAGTTCTTC; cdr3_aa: CSARDFRGILLDEQFF
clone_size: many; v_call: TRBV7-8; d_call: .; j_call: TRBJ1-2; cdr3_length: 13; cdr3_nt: TGTGCCAGCAGCAGTACAGCTAACTATGGCTACACCTTC; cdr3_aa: CASSSTANYGYTF
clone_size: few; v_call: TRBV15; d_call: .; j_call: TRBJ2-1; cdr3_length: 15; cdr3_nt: TGTGCCACCAGCAGAGATGGAAGGACCGGGGCCCGGCAGTTCTTC; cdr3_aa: CATSRDGRTGARQFF
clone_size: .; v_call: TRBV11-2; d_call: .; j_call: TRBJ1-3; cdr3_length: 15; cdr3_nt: TGTGCCAGCACCCTCTCGACGGCCTCTGGAAACACCATATATTTT; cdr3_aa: CASTLSTASGNTIYF
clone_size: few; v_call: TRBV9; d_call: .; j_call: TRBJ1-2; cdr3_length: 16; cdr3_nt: TGTGCCAGCAGCGTAGGGGCCTCCGGAGCTAACTATGGCTACACCTTC; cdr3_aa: CASSVGASGANYGYTF
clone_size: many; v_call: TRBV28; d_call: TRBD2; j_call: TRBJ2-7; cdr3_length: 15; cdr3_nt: TGTGCCAGCAGTTTACAAACTAGCGGCACCTACGAGCAGTACTTC; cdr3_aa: CASSLQTSGTYEQYF
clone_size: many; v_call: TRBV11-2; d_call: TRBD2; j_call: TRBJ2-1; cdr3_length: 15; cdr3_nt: TGTGCCAGCAGCTTAGGGGTAGCGGGAGGCAATGAGCAGTTCTTC; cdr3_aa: CASSLGVAGGNEQFF
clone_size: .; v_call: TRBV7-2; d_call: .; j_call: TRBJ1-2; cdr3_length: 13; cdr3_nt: TGTGCCAGCAGCTTATCGAACAAGTATGGCTACACCTTC; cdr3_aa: CASSLSNKYGYTF
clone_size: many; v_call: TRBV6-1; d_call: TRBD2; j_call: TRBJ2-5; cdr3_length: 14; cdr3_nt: TGTGCCAGCAGAGGACTAGCGGGAGTGGAGACCCAGTACTTC; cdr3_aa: CASRGLAGVETQYF
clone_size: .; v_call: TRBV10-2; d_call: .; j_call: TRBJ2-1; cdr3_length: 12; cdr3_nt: TGCGCCAGCAGTGAGACTCCCAATGAGCAGTTCTTC; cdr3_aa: CASSETPNEQFF
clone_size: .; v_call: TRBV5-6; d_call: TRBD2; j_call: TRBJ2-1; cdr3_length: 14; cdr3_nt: TGTGCCAGCAGCTGGGGACTAGCGGGCAATGAGCAGTTCTTC; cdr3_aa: CASSWGLAGNEQFF
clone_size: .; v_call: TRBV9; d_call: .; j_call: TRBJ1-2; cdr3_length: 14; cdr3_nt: TGTGCCAGCAGCGTAGGGGCGGAATACTATGGCTACACCTTC; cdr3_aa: CASSVGAEYYGYTF
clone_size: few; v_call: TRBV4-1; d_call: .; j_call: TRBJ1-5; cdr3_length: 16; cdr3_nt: TGCGCCAGCAGCCACCCCGGGGCGGCGGGCAATCAGCCCCAGCATTTT; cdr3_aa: CASSHPGAAGNQPQHF
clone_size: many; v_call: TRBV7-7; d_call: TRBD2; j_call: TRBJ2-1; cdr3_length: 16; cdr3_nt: TGTGCTAGCAGCCCCGCAAGGACTAGCGACTACAATGAGCAGTTCTTC; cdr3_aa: CASSPARTSDYNEQFF
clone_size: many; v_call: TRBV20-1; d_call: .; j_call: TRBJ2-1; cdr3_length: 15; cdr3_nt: TGCAGTGCTAGAGTCGCCTACCAAACCTACAATGAGCAGTTCTTC; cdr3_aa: CSARVAYQTYNEQFF
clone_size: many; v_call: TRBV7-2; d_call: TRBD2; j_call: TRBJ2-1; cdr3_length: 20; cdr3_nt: TGTGCCAGCAGCTTAGCGACCGGACTAGCGGGAGGACTGAGACGCAATGAGCAGTTCTTC; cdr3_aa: CASSLATGLAGGLRRNEQFF
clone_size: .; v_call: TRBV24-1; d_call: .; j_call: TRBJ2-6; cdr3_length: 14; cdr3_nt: TGTGCCACCAGTGATGAGACTGGGGCCAACGTCCTGACTTTC; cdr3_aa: CATSDETGANVLTF
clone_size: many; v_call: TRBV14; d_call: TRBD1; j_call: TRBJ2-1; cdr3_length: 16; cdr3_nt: TGTGCCAGCAGCCAAACCGGGACAGCACGCGGCAATGAGCAGTTCTTC; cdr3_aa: CASSQTGTARGNEQFF
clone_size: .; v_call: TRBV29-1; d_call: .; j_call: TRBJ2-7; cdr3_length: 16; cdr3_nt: TGCAGCGTTGGGGGCTCATCGGGACGTAGCTCCTACGAGCAGTACTTC; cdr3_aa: CSVGGSSGRSSYEQYF
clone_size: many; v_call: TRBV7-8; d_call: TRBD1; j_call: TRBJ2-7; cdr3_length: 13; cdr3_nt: TGTGCCAGCAGCCGGGACAGGGGTGGAGAGCAGTACTTC; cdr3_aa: CASSRDRGGEQYF
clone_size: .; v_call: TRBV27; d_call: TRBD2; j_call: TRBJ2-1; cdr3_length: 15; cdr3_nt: TGTGCCAGCAGTCCAACGGCTAGCGGGAGTGACATTCAGTTCTTC; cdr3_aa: CASSPTASGSDIQFF
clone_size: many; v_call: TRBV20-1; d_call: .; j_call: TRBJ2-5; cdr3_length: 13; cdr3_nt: TGCAGTGCAACCCAGGCTCGCCGCGAGACCCAGTACTTC; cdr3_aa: CSATQARRETQYF
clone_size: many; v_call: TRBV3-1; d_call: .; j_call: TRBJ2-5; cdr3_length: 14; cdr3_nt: TGTGCCAGCAGCCAAGATGCCGGAGGAGAGACCCAGTACTTC; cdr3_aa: CASSQDAGGETQYF
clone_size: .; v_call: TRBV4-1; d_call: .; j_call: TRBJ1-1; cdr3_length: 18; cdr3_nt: TGCGCCAGCAGCCAAGATCTTTGGGGGGCTGGAGGGAACACTGAAGCTTTCTTT; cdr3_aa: CASSQDLWGAGGNTEAFF